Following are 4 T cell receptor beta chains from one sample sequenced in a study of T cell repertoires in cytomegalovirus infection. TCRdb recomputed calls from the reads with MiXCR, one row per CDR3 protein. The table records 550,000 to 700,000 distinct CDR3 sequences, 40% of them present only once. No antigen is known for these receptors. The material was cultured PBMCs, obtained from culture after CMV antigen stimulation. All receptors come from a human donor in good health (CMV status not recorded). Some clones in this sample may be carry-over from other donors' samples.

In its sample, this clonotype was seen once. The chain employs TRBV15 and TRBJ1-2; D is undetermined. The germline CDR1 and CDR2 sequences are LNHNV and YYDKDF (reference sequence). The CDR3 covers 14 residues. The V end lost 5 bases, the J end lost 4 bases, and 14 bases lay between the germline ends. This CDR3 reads CATSDRRGGYGYTF. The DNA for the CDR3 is TGTGCCACCAGCGATCGGCGCGGAGGCTATGGCTACACCTTC.

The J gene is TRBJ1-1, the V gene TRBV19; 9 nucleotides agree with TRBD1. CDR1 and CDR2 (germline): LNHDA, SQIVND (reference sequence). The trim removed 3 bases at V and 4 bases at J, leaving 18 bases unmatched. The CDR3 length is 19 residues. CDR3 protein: CASSIYATGTGSWGTEAFF. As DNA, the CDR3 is TGTGCCAGTAGTATTTACGCCACCGGGACAGGGTCTTGGGGCACTGAAGCTTTCTTT.

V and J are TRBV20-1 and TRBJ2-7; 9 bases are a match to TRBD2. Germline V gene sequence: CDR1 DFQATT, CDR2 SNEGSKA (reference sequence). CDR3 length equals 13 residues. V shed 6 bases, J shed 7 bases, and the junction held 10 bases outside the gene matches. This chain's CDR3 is CSAVPGLAREQYF. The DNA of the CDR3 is TGCAGTGCAGTCCCGGGACTAGCTAGGGAGCAGTACTTC.

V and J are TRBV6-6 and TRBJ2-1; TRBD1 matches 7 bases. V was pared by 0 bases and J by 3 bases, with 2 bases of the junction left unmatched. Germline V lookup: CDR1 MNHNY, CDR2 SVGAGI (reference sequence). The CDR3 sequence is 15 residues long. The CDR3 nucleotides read TGTGCCAGCAGTTACTCGAGGGACAGCTACAATGAGCAGTTCTTC. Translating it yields CASSYSRDSYNEQFF.